This entry concerns a single T cell receptor beta chain. It has no known antigen specificity. Nothing much larger sits one base from this clone, and base qualities are not available. A constant-region primer and ProtoScript II reverse transcriptase were used to reverse-transcribe TCRbeta-specific cDNA from roughly 500 ng total RNA. TCRbeta libraries were built with three nested multiplex PCR rounds, a slightly modified ARM-PCR procedure. Sample barcodes and Illumina adapters were added in a final 25-cycle PCR with Deep VentR polymerase. Before sequencing, amplicons of 200-500 bp were gel-purified using a QIAquick gel extraction kit. The TCRbeta amplicons were sequenced with 250-bp paired-end reads on an Illumina HiSeq 2500. On the authors' methods: Trimmomatic v0.33 was used to quality-trim the reads, and FLASH v1.2.11 was used to merge paired reads so that full CDR3 sequences could be recovered. V, D and J germline segments were assigned to the rearranged TCRbeta sequences by MiGEC v1.2.1b. VDJtools v1.0.0 computed clonotype statistics and Shannon-Wiener diversity indices. Except for diversity analysis, only the 250 most abundant clonotypes of each sample were used in subsequent analyses to reduce sampling bias. TCRdb applied fastp at Q25 and MiXCR to the public reads, then kept only in-frame beta chains. Rows are unified per CDR3 protein, each entry keeping the most common DNA and genes. What appears here as the V and J calls and clone size reflects TCRdb's work, not the paper's. This sample holds around 210,000 distinct CDR3 sequences; about 61% were observed only once. Of the sample, around 7.1% falls within the top ten clones.

The sample originates from a study of tumor-infiltrating lymphocytes in primary liver carcinoma (dated by TCRdb to 2016 to 2017). The study in broad terms: Surgical resection was performed in China between November 2015 and 2016 on about five patients with histopathologically diagnosed primary liver carcinoma. Of the five patients (three men and two women, aged 30 to 69 years), four had hepatocellular carcinoma and one had combined HCC and intrahepatic cholangiocarcinoma. The tumors of the five patients were staged as T1-T3 N0M0, with maximum diameters ranging from about 4 to 10 cm. Samples yielded roughly 3.5 to 8 million productive TCRbeta reads; read depth did not differ significantly between tissue types. For each liver tumor, the study sampled five regions along with adjacent normal tissue and blood, and applied TCRbeta repertoire sequencing, expression microarrays and whole-exome sequencing. A total of roughly 35 specimens from 5 patients underwent TCRbeta repertoire sequencing, comprising about 25 tumor regions, 5 adjacent noncancerous liver tissues and 5 peripheral blood samples. Reproducibility between technical replicate repertoires was high, with correlation coefficients above 0.95 and mean shared-clone rates approximately 0.9.

Study-level results and caveats: Pairs of tumor regions showed greater repertoire overlap (mean about 35%) than tumor-adjacent pairs (roughly 17%) or tumor-blood pairs (approximately 14%), which is consistent with antigen-driven expansion. Only 4 or 5 patients were included in the study, and the authors note that the findings should be validated in a larger study. Compared with blood, tumors had a significantly larger share of the repertoire taken up by the top 250 clones (p = 0.039). Because the samples were bulk and unsorted, CD4+ and CD8+ T cell repertoires could not be compared. Only the TCR beta chain was sequenced, so true repertoire diversity is likely underestimated because unpaired alpha chains were not captured.

Blood RNA was extracted from unsorted whole blood using TRIzol reagent, and germline DNA was obtained with the DNeasy Blood & Tissue kit. At the time of sampling, the patients had chronic HBV infection and had not received any treatment. About 4 milliliters of peripheral blood were collected into K2EDTA tubes before surgery. The receptor comes from a woman aged 55-70 years with primary liver carcinoma and hepatitis B virus infection. The sequenced sample consisted of peripheral blood.

The nucleotide sequence reads TGTGCCAGCAGCTTAGACGACAGGGCGGTCGCGCAGTTCTTC. This yields the protein CASSLDDRAVAQFF. This chain joins TRBV11-2 to TRBJ2-1; the central 7 bases match TRBD1. V is pruned by 0 bases and J by 12 bases, leaving 8 bases of the junction without a gene match. CDR1 and CDR2, per the germline V gene, are SGHAT and FQNNGV. Including the terminal cysteine and phenylalanine, the CDR3 comprises 14 residues. Of the read, only the CDR3 DNA is kept; its 42 bases are in frame from base 1.